Presented here are 32 T cell receptor beta chains from one specimen sequenced in a study of OX40 agonist ivuxolimab in advanced cancers. Assay: immunoSEQ multiplex PCR; the TCRdb copy retains only in-frame clones and omits some. The sample consists of 22,000 or so clones, 80% to 90% of them appearing once. The sequencing here drew on CD4+ or CD8+ T cells sorted from blood, taken in a trial of the OX40 agonist ivuxolimab. The receptors originated from an adult with an advanced solid tumor such as melanoma, head and neck, liver or kidney cancer.

The chain links TRBV28 to TRBJ1-1, with D tentatively TRBD1 (5 bases). Trimming left V 2 bases short and J 5 bases short, with 9 bases between. This CDR3 comprises 13 residues. Germline CDR1 reads MDHEN; CDR2 reads SYDVKM. The CDR3 coding sequence is TGTGCCAGCAGTTTACGTGGGGGAACTGAAGCTTTCTTT. Translated, it gives CASSLRGGTEAFF.

The chain has TRBV5-1 and TRBJ1-1, with unresolved D. Trimming took 0 bases from V and 0 from J, leaving 6 bases between them. The CDR3 totals 14 residues. CDR1 is SGHRS and CDR2 is YFSETQ in the germline V gene. The chain's CDR3 is CASSLAQLNTEAFF. CDR3 nucleotide sequence: TGCGCCAGCAGCTTGGCCCAATTGAACACTGAAGCTTTCTTT.

The rearrangement uses TRBV7-2 and TRBJ2-7; either TRBD1 or TRBD2 may fit D (5 bases each). CDR3 length equals 14 residues. V was clipped by 0 bases and J by 4 bases, with 10 bases between them. CDR1 and CDR2 from the germline V gene are SGHTA and FQGNSA. Here the CDR3 DNA reads TGTGCCAGCAGCTTAGCGGGGGTTACTTACGAGCAGTACTTC. Protein sequence: CASSLAGVTYEQYF.

The chain links TRBV6-1 to TRBJ2-5; D is perhaps TRBD1 (6 bases). From germline, CDR1 is MNHNS and CDR2 SASEGT. The CDR3 has 12 amino acids. Trimming shortened V by 6 bases and J by 5 bases, and 10 bases separated the two germline ends. The CDR3 loop reads CASRTQGETQYF. Here the CDR3 DNA reads TGTGCCAGCAGGACCCAGGGGGAGACCCAGTACTTC.

V and J are TRBV13 and TRBJ2-1, with 7 positions matching TRBD2. The trim removed 5 bases at V and 0 bases at J, leaving 7 bases unmatched. The CDR3 contains 16 residues. Germline V lookup: CDR1 PRHDT, CDR2 FYEKMQ (reference sequence). The CDR3 region is CASSPPSGSSYNEQFF. CDR3 nucleotide sequence: TGTGCCAGCAGCCCCCCTAGCGGAAGCTCCTACAATGAGCAGTTCTTC.

The gene calls are TRBV5-4 and TRBJ2-5, with TRBD1 as a possible D gene (5 bases). With 4 bases removed from V and 2 bases from J, the gap between germline ends came to 12 bases. The CDR3 consists of 14 residues. CDR1 is SGHNT, CDR2 YYREEE, per germline (reference sequence). DNA for the CDR3: TGTGCCAGCAGCCTTGGGGCCCGACAAGAGACCCAGTACTTC. Its translation: CASSLGARQETQYF.

This rearrangement joins TRBV2 to TRBJ1-2, with 9 bases matching TRBD1. CDR1 and CDR2 from the germline V gene are SNHLY and FYNNEI. The J segment lost 7 bases and the V segment lost 3 bases, leaving 9 bases of the junction unmatched. CDR3 size: 15 residues. The CDR3 region is CASSEGWDRAGGYTF. DNA for the CDR3: TGTGCCAGCAGTGAGGGTTGGGACAGGGCCGGTGGCTACACCTTC.

The CDR3 DNA reads as TGTGCCAGCAGCGAGGCCGGGACAGGGATTTACGAGCAGTACTTC. It encodes CASSEAGTGIYEQYF. This chain uses TRBV5-4 with TRBJ2-7, with TRBD1 matching over 9 bases. V shed 4 bases and J 4 bases; nucleotides not matched to a gene: 9. The CDR3 is 15 amino acids. From germline, CDR1 is SGHNT and CDR2 YYREEE (reference sequence).

The J gene is TRBJ2-7, the V gene TRBV7-3; TRBD1 is a possible D gene (6 bases). V was cut by 11 bases and J by 1 base, with 15 bases left in between. In germline, CDR1 is SGHTA, CDR2 FQGTGA. The CDR3 is made up of 13 amino acids. As DNA, the CDR3 is TGTGCCTCGGCCCGGGACAAATCCTACGAGCAGTACTTC. Translation: CASARDKSYEQYF.

V usage is TRBV19 and J usage is TRBJ2-7; 8 positions agree with TRBD1. This CDR3 comprises 17 residues. V was clipped by 1 base and J by 0 bases; unmatched bases: 8. In germline, CDR1 is LNHDA, CDR2 SQIVND (reference sequence). The CDR3 is CASSIGPGTGGSYEQYF. The CDR3 DNA is TGTGCCAGTAGTATAGGGCCGGGGACAGGAGGCTCCTACGAGCAGTACTTC.

This clone was counted only a few times. CDR3 loop: CASSPLTGQGTYEAFF. The DNA of the CDR3 is TGTGCCAGCAGCCCTTTGACGGGACAGGGGACATATGAAGCTTTCTTT. This rearrangement joins TRBV5-6 to TRBJ1-1; 10 positions agree with TRBD1. The CDR3 is 16 residues long. Germline trimming cut 4 bases from V and 7 bases from J; bases unmatched to any gene: 13. In germline, CDR1 is SGHDT, CDR2 YYEEEE.

The sample holds one count of this clone. Within the sample, other DNA sequences also encode this same CDR3. The chain has TRBV28 and TRBJ1-5; D is perhaps TRBD1 (6 bases). The V gene lost 3 bases and the J gene lost 5 bases, with 14 bases spanning the gap. Germline CDR1 MDHEN, CDR2 SYDVKM. The CDR3 totals 15 residues. Here the CDR3 reads CASSFYDRRDQPQHF. CDR3 bases: TGTGCCAGCAGTTTTTACGACAGGCGCGATCAGCCCCAGCATTTT.

The V call is TRBV5-4, the J call TRBJ1-1, with D perhaps TRBD1 (5 bases). The germline gives CDR1 SGHNT, CDR2 YYREEE (reference sequence). The CDR3 length is 12 residues. Trimming shortened V by 0 bases and J by 8 bases, and 8 bases separated the two germline ends. The CDR3 DNA sequence: TGTGCCAGCAGCTTGGACGACAGCGAAGCTTTCTTT. Its protein is CASSLDDSEAFF.

The chain carries TRBV20-1 and TRBJ2-1; D remains unclear. Trimming removed 6 bases at V and 10 bases at J, with 10 bases between. The CDR3 contains 10 residues. Germline V lookup: CDR1 DFQATT, CDR2 SNEGSKA (reference sequence). The CDR3 protein is CSALRSEQFF. CDR3 nucleotide sequence: TGCAGTGCCCTAAGAAGCGAGCAGTTCTTC.

This chain links TRBV5-1 with TRBJ1-4; a weak D match, TRBD1 (5 bases). In germline, CDR1 is SGHRS, CDR2 YFSETQ. The CDR3 spans 16 residues. The V and J ends lost 3 bases and 8 bases respectively, with 20 bases between them. The CDR3 loop reads CASSSTSQGGLEKLFF. CDR3 bases: TGCGCCAGCAGCTCGACAAGTCAGGGTGGACTCGAAAAACTGTTTTTT.

The chain joins TRBV6-1 to TRBJ1-2; 9 bases are a match to TRBD1. The CDR3 loop spans 14 amino acids. Germline trimming cut 6 bases from V and 7 bases from J; bases unmatched to any gene: 9. Germline V gene lookup returns CDR1 MNHNS and CDR2 SASEGT. DNA for the CDR3: TGTGCCAGCAGCCAGGGACAGGGAGGTTTTGGCTACACCTTC. It codes for CASSQGQGGFGYTF.

Here the CDR3 reads CASKETVSITGELFF. DNA of the CDR3: TGTGCCAGCAAAGAAACAGTTTCAATCACCGGGGAGCTGTTTTTT. The J gene is TRBJ2-2, the V gene TRBV6-1; no reliable D call. Germline V gene sequence: CDR1 MNHNS, CDR2 SASEGT. This CDR3 is 15 amino acids long. The germline V and J ends were trimmed by 7 bases and 4 bases, with 16 bases remaining between them.

This clone has just a few counts. The V and J genes are TRBV6-5 and TRBJ1-2; the D is unclear. Between the trimmed V and J ends, which lost 0 bases and 1 base, there was a span of 12 bases. The CDR3 is 16 amino acids. Germline-derived CDR1 and CDR2 are MNHEY and SVGAGI. CDR3 in DNA: TGTGCCAGCAGTTACTCGACACAGCCGATTAACTATGGCTACACCTTC. Amino acids: CASSYSTQPINYGYTF.

This chain joins TRBV10-3 and TRBJ2-2, with 10 bases identical to TRBD2. Germline V gene data show CDR1 as ENHRY and CDR2 as SYGVKD. The CDR3 totals 15 residues. The V and J ends lost 4 bases and 6 bases, in that order; junction bases with no gene match: 5. The CDR3: CAISGAGGYPGELFF. CDR3 nucleotide sequence: TGTGCCATCAGTGGAGCGGGAGGGTATCCCGGGGAGCTGTTTTTT.

In its sample, this clone was seen a few times. The chain recombines TRBV30 with TRBJ1-5; D is unclear. This CDR3 region has 13 residues. CDR1 is GTSNPN and CDR2 is SVGIG in the germline V gene (reference sequence). V lost 0 bases to trimming and J lost 7 bases, with 10 bases between them. The CDR3 spells CAWSVGDYQPQHF. The CDR3 nucleotides read TGTGCCTGGAGTGTCGGGGATTACCAGCCCCAGCATTTT. Full variable domain (rest looked up from reference TRBV30 and TRBJ1-5): SQTIHQWPATLVQPVGSPLSLECTVEGTSNPNLYWYRQAAGRGLQLLFYSVGIGQISSEVPQNLSASRPQDRQFILSSKKLLLSDSGFYLCAWSVGDYQPQHFGDGTRLSIL.

The gene calls are TRBV7-9 and TRBJ1-1, with 9 bases aligning to TRBD1. The CDR3 runs 14 residues. V shed 5 bases, J shed 3 bases, and the junction held 4 bases outside the gene matches. Germline V gene data show CDR1 as SEHNR and CDR2 as FQNEAQ (reference sequence). The DNA of the CDR3 is TGTGCCAGCAGCCGACAGGGGGTGGACACTGAAGCTTTCTTT. The encoded protein is CASSRQGVDTEAFF. Based on the CDR3 plus reference TRBV7-9 and TRBJ1-1, the full variable domain is DTGVSQNPRHKITKRGQNVTFRCDPISEHNRLYWYRQTLGQGPEFLTYFQNEAQLEKSRLLSDRFSAERPKGSFSTLEIQRTEQGDSAMYLCASSRQGVDTEAFFGQGTRLTVV.

V gene TRBV6-5 combines with J gene TRBJ1-4, with 9 nucleotides matching TRBD1. V lost 6 bases, J lost 11 bases, and 13 bases stayed unmatched. CDR1 is MNHEY and CDR2 is SVGAGI in the germline V gene. The CDR3 length is 15 residues. This CDR3 reads CASRTRDREVGKLFF. CDR3 bases: TGTGCCAGCAGAACACGGGACAGGGAGGTTGGTAAACTGTTTTTT.

J is TRBJ2-1 and V is TRBV5-6; D is perhaps TRBD1 (6 bases). The CDR3 is 15 amino acids. The V gene lost 5 bases and the J gene lost 0 bases, with 12 bases spanning the gap. Germline V gene sequence: CDR1 SGHDT, CDR2 YYEEEE. The CDR3 sequence: CASSRRGSSYNEQFF. The CDR3 DNA is TGTGCCAGCAGTCGTAGGGGGAGCTCCTACAATGAGCAGTTCTTC.

This chain uses TRBV6-5 with TRBJ2-3, with D unresolved. Germline V CDR1 and CDR2: MNHEY, SVGAGI. This CDR3 is built from 13 residues. V dropped 6 bases and J dropped 4 bases, with 11 bases sitting between them. The CDR3, as DNA: TGTGCCAGCAGATCAAAGCAAGCAGATACGCAGTATTTT. Encoded protein: CASRSKQADTQYF.

This sequence joins TRBV19 and TRBJ2-1; TRBD2 might be the D (5 bases). The CDR3 runs to 14 residues. Germline V CDR1 and CDR2: LNHDA, SQIVND (reference sequence). Trimming stripped 4 bases from V and 9 bases from J, with 16 bases between. The CDR3 nucleotides are TGTGCCAGTAGTAAGGACTCCCGCGCTGCTGAGCAGTTCTTC. It encodes CASSKDSRAAEQFF.

The chain couples TRBV14 to TRBJ2-7; 7 nucleotides match TRBD1. Germline loops: CDR1 SGHDN, CDR2 FVKESK. With 4 bases clipped from V and 2 bases from J, the junction kept 2 bases outside the gene matches. The CDR3 is 13 residues long. The DNA for the CDR3 is TGTGCCAGCAGCCCCCAGGGGGCCTACGAGCAGTACTTC. Amino acids: CASSPQGAYEQYF.

This chain links TRBV5-1 with TRBJ1-2; TRBD1 aligns across 10 bases. The CDR3 has 14 amino acids. CDR1 and CDR2 (germline): SGHRS, YFSETQ. The V segment lost 4 bases and the J segment 4 bases; nucleotides outside the gene matches: 4. The CDR3: CASSRTGGPYGYTF. The CDR3 region has the DNA TGCGCCAGCAGCAGGACAGGGGGACCCTATGGCTACACCTTC.

This clone occurred once. V and J are TRBV25-1 and TRBJ1-4, with TRBD1 identical over 9 bases. The CDR3 runs 18 residues. The germline V gene encodes CDR1 MGHDK and CDR2 SYGVNS. After removal of 6 bases from V and 2 bases from J, the junction contained 13 bases not matched to a gene. CDR3 loop: CASRSGQGHIMTNEKLFF. In DNA form, the CDR3 reads TGTGCCAGCAGGTCGGGACAGGGACATATAATGACTAATGAAAAACTGTTTTTT. The full variable domain, completed using reference TRBV25-1 and TRBJ1-4, is EADIYQTPRYLVIGTGKKITLECSQTMGHDKMYWYQQDPGMELHLIHYSYGVNSTEKGDLSSESTVSRIRTEHFPLTLESARPSHTSQYLCASRSGQGHIMTNEKLFFGSGTQLSVL.

The V gene is TRBV7-7, the J gene TRBJ2-7; D is perhaps TRBD1 or TRBD2 (6 bases each). CDR1 and CDR2 from the germline V gene are SSHAT and FNYEAQ (reference sequence). The CDR3 covers 15 residues. The V gene lost 2 bases and the J gene lost 5 bases, with 16 bases spanning the gap. The CDR3 region has the DNA TGTGCCAGCAGCTTAAGCGCGGGACATCAGGACGAGCAGTACTTC. Its protein product is CASSLSAGHQDEQYF.

The chain couples TRBV11-3 to TRBJ2-1, with 10 bases lining up with TRBD1. This CDR3 spans 16 amino acids. Germline V gives CDR1 SGHNT, CDR2 YENEEA. J gave up 8 bases and V 0 bases, and 7 bases lay outside the gene matches. This CDR3 is CASSLDPPGQGHEQFF. CDR3 sequence (DNA): TGTGCCAGCAGCTTAGATCCCCCGGGACAGGGGCATGAGCAGTTCTTC.

CDR3 nucleotide sequence: TGCGCCAGCAGCCCGGGACAGGGGTTTCAGCCGTACTTC. Its protein product is CASSPGQGFQPYF. The chain is built from TRBV4-1 and TRBJ2-7; 10 bases fit TRBD1. The ends lost 4 bases at V and 12 bases at J; junction bases unmatched: 9. The CDR3 sequence is 13 residues long. CDR1 is MGHRA and CDR2 is YSYEKL in the germline V gene.

Regarding this clone: Other DNA sequences of this sample code for an identical CDR3. V is TRBV19 and J is TRBJ2-5; the match to TRBD2 covers 8 bases. The V gene end was trimmed by 1 base and the J gene end by 1 base; junction bases not matched to a gene: 5. The CDR3 consists of 16 residues. Germline loops: CDR1 LNHDA, CDR2 SQIVND (reference sequence). The CDR3 here is CASSIAVAGPQETQYF. The DNA for the CDR3 is TGTGCCAGTAGTATAGCGGTAGCGGGACCCCAAGAGACCCAGTACTTC.